This entry concerns a single TCR beta chain. The sample originates from a study of blood T cell repertoires in COVID-19. Recruitment covered some 25 US areas and drew participants whose ages spanned roughly 18 to 100 years. Original processing methods: It was from reference gene primer amplification that nucleated cell counts were estimated. TCRdb keeps only in-frame clones here, not all; method: immunoSEQ multiplex PCR. That table supplies the V and J calls and clone size; D and trimming were determined from the DNA. The table shows around 250,000 clones, with about 80% occurring only once. The CDR3 is 16 residues long. V was pared by 2 bases and J by 7 bases, with 11 bases of the junction left unmatched. The germline V gene encodes CDR1 SEHNR and CDR2 FQNEAQ (reference sequence).

This chain links TRBV7-9 with TRBJ2-1; 7 nucleotides match TRBD1. The origin of this receptor is a man aged 35-49 years who had recovered from COVID-19. Sequencing input: PBMCs or T cells enriched from blood (not recorded which). The CDR3 is CASSLNFPGQNNEQFF. As DNA, the CDR3 is TGTGCCAGCAGCTTAAACTTCCCGGGACAGAATAATGAGCAGTTCTTC.